What follows is one T cell receptor (beta chain) and its context. Original analysis: Estimated nucleated cell counts came from reference gene primer amplification. Produced via immunoSEQ multiplex PCR; TCRdb's table is partial and in-frame only. Clonal size and the V and J genes are those of that table, whereas D and trimming came from the DNA. Of 350,000 to 450,000 clones in the sample, 85% are singletons; the top ten hold roughly 3.4%. This record belongs to a study of blood T cell repertoires in COVID-19. As for the study in general: Some COVID-19 samples were acute and others convalescent; all came from the United States, Italy and Spain. PBMCs, B-cell-depleted T cells, or T cells provided the cDNA or gDNA that made up the material.

This CDR3 is 16 amino acids long. The ends were cut back, 4 bases at V and 7 bases at J, with 24 bases in the middle. From germline, CDR1 is SGHKS and CDR2 YYEKEE (reference sequence). The sample consisted of peripheral blood. This chain uses TRBV5-5 with TRBJ2-7, with TRBD1 as a possible D gene (5 bases). This TCR derives from a woman younger than 30 with acute or convalescent COVID-19. The CDR3 region has the DNA TGTGCCAGCAGCCAACAGCCTACAGGTCACCTAAAAGAGCAGTACTTC. Its translation is CASSQQPTGHLKEQYF.